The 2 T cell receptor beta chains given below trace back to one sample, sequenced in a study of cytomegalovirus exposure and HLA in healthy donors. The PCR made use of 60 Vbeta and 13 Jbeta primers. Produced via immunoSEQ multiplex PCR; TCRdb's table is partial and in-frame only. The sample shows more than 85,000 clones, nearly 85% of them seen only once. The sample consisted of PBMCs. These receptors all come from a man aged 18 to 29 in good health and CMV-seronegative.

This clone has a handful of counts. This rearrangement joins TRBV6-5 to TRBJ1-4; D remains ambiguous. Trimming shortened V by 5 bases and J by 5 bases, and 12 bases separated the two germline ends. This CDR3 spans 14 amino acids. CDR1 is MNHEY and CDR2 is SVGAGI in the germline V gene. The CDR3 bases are TGTGCCAGCAGTCCCAGGTCATCAAATGAAAAACTGTTTTTT. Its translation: CASSPRSSNEKLFF.

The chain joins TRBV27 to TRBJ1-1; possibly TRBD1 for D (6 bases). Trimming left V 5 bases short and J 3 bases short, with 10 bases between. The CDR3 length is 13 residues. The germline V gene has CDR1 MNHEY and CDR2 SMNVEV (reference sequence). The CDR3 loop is CASSETGYTEAFF. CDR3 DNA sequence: TGTGCCAGCAGTGAAACAGGGTACACTGAAGCTTTCTTT.